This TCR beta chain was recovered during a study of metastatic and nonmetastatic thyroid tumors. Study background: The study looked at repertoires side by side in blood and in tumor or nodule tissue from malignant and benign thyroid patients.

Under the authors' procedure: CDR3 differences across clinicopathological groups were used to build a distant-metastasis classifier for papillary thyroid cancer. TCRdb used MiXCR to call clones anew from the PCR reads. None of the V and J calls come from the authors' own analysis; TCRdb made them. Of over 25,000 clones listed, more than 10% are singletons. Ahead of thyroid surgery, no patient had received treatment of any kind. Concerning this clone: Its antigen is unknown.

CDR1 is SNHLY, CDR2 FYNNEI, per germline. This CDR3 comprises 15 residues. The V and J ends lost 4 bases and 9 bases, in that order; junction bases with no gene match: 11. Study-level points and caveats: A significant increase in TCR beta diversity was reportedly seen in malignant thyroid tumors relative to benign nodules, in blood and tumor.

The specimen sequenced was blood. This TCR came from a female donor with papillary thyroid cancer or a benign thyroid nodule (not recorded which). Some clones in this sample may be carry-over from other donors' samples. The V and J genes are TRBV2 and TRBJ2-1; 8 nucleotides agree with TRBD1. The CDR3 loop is CASSGAGQGVGEQFF. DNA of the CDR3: TGTGCCAGCAGTGGGGCAGGACAGGGTGTGGGTGAGCAGTTCTTC.